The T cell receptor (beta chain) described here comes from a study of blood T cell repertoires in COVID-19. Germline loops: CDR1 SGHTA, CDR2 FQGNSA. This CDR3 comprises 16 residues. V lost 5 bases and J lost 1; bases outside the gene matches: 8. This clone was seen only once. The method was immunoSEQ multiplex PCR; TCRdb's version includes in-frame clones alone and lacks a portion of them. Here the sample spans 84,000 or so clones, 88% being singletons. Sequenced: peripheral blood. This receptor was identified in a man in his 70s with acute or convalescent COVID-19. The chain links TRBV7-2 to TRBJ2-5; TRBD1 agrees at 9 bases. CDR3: CASSLGQGSIQETQYF. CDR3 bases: TGTGCCAGCAGCCTTGGACAGGGGTCCATCCAAGAGACCCAGTACTTC. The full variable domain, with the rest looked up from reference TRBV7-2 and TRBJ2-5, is GAGVSQSPSNKVTEKGKDVELRCDPISGHTALYWYRQSLGQGLEFLIYFQGNSAPDKSGLPSDRFSAERTGGSVSTLTIQRTQQEDSAVYLCASSLGQGSIQETQYFGPGTRLLVL.